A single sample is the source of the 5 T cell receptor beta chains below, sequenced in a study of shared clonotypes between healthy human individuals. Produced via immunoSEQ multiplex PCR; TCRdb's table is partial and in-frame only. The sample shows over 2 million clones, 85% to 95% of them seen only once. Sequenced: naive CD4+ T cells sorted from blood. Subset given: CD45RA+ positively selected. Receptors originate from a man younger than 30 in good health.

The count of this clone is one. This chain's CDR3 is CASTSTLMGPGELFF. The CDR3 region has the DNA TGTGCCAGCACCTCCACCCTAATGGGGCCCGGGGAGCTGTTTTTT. The chain combines TRBV5-4 with TRBJ2-2; maybe TRBD1 (5 bases). CDR1 is SGHNT and CDR2 is YYREEE in the germline V gene (reference sequence). This CDR3 comprises 15 residues. Trimming took 6 bases from V and 6 from J, leaving 18 bases between them.

The CDR3 DNA is TGCGCCAGCAGCAACCCTATCGGGACTCTGAAGACCTACAATGAGCAGTTCTTC. Translated: CASSNPIGTLKTYNEQFF. V usage is TRBV5-1 and J usage is TRBJ2-1, with D tentatively TRBD2 (6 bases). Germline values: CDR1 SGHRS, CDR2 YFSETQ. This CDR3 is built from 18 residues. Deletions cut 4 bases from V and 2 bases from J, with 22 bases between.

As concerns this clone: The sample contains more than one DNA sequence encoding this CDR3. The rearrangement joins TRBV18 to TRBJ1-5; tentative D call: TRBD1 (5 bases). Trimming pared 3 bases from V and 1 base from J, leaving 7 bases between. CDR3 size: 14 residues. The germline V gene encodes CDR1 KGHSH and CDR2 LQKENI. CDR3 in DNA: TGTGCCAGCTCACCGGGACTCAGCAATCAGCCCCAGCATTTT. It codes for CASSPGLSNQPQHF.

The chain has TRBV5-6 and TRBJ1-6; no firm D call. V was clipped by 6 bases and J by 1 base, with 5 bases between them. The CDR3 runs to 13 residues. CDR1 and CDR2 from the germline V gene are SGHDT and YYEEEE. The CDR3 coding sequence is TGTGCCAGCACCTTTTCCTATAATTCACCCCTCCACTTT. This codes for CASTFSYNSPLHF.

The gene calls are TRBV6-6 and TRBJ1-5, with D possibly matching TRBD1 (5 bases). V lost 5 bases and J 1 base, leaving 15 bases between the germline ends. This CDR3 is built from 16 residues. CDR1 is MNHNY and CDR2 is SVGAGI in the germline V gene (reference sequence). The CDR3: CASSRTPGASNQPQHF. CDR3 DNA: TGTGCCAGCAGTCGAACCCCCGGGGCCAGCAATCAGCCCCAGCATTTT.